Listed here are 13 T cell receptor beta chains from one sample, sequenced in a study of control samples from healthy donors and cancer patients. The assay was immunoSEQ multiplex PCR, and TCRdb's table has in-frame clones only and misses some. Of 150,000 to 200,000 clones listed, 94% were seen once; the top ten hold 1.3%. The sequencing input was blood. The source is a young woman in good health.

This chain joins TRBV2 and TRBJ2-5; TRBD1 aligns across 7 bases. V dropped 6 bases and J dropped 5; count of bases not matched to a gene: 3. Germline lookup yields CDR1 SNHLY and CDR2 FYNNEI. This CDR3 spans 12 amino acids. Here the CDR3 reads CASRHRGETQYF. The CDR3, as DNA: TGTGCCAGCAGACACAGGGGTGAGACCCAGTACTTC.

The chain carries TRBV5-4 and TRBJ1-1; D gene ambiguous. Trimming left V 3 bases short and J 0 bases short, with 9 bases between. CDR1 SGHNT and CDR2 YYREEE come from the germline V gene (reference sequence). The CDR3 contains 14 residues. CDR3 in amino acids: CASSSIGMNTEAFF. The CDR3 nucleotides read TGTGCCAGCAGCTCTATAGGGATGAACACTGAAGCTTTCTTT. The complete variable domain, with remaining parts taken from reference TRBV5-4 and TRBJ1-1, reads ETGVTQSPTHLIKTRGQQVTLRCSSQSGHNTVSWYQQALGQGPQFIFQYYREEENGRGNFPPRFSGLQFPNYSSELNVNALELDDSALYLCASSSIGMNTEAFFGQGTRLTVV.

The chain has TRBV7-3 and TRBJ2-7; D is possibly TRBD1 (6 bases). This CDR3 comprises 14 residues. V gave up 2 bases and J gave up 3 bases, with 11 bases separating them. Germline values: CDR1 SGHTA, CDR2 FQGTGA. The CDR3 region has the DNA TGTGCCAGCAGCTTAGGGGACATCCACTACGAGCAGTACTTC. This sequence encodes CASSLGDIHYEQYF.

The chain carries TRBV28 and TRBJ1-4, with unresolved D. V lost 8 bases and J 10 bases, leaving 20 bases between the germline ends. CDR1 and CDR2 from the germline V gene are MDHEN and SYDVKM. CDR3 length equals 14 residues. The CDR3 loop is CASLSPAGGGKLFF. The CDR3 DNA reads TGTGCCAGCTTGTCCCCTGCCGGCGGAGGAAAACTGTTTTTT.

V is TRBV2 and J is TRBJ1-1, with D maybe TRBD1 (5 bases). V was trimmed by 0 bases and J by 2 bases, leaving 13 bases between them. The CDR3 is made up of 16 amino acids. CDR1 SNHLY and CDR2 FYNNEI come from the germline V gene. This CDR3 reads CASSEALRTPNTEAFF. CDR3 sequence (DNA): TGTGCCAGCAGTGAAGCGCTTAGGACACCTAACACTGAAGCTTTCTTT.

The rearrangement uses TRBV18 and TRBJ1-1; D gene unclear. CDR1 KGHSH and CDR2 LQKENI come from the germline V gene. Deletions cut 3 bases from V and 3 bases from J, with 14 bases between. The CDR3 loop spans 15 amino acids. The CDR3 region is CASSPSSYWDTEAFF. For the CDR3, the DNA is TGTGCCAGCTCACCTTCCTCTTATTGGGACACTGAAGCTTTCTTT.

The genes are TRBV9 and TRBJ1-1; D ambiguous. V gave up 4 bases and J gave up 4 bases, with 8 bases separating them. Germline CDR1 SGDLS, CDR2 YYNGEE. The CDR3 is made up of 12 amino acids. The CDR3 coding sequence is TGTGCCAGCAGCACCCCACTCACTGAAGCTTTCTTT. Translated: CASSTPLTEAFF.

CDR3 in amino acids: CASSFDRGTSNQPQHF. CDR3 bases: TGTGCCAGCAGCTTCGACAGGGGAACAAGCAATCAGCCCCAGCATTTT. The chain employs TRBV5-8 and TRBJ1-5; 8 positions match TRBD1. The germline V gene has CDR1 SGHTS and CDR2 YDEGEE. This CDR3 is built from 16 residues. V dropped 2 bases and J dropped 1; count of bases not matched to a gene: 5.

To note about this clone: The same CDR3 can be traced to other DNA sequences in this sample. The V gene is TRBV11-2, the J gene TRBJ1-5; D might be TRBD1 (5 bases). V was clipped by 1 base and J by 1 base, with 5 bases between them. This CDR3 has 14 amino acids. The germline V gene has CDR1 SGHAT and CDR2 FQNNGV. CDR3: CASSLGGSNQPQHF. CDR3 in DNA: TGTGCCAGCAGCTTAGGGGGGAGCAATCAGCCCCAGCATTTT.

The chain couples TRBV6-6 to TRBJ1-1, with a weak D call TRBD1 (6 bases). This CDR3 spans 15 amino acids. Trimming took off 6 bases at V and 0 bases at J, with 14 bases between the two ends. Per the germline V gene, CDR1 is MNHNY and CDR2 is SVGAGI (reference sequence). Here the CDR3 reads CASRTGRGMNTEAFF. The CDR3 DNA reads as TGTGCCAGCAGAACAGGGAGGGGGATGAACACTGAAGCTTTCTTT.

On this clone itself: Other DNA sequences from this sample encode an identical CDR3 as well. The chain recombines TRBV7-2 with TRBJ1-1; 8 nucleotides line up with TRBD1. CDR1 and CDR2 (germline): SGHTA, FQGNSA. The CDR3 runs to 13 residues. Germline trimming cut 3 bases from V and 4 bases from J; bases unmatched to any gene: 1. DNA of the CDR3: TGTGCCAGCAGCTTCACAGGGGGCACTGAAGCTTTCTTT. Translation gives CASSFTGGTEAFF.

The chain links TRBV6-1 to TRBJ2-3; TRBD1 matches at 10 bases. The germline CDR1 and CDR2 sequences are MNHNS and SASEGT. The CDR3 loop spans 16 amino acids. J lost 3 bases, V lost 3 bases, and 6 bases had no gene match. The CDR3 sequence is CASSDLTGGRTDTQYF. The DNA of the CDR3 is TGTGCCAGCAGTGACTTGACAGGGGGCAGGACAGATACGCAGTATTTT.

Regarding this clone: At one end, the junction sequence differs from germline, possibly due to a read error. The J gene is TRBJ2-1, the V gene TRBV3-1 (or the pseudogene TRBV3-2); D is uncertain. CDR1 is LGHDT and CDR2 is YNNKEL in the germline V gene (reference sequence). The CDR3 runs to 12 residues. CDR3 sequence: CASSQGRQFAIF. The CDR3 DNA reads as TGTGCCAGCAGCCAAGGGCGCCAGTTCGCGATCTTC.